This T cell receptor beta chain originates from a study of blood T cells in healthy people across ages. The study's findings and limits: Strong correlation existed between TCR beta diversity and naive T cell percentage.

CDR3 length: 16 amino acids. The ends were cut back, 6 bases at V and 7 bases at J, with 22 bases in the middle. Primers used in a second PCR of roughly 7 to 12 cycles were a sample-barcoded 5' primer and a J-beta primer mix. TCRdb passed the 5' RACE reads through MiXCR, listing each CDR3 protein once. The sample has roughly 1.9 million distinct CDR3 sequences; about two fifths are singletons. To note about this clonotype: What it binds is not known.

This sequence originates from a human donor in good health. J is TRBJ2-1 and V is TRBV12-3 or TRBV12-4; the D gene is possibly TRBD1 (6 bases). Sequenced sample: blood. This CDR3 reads CASRGRAAGARNEQFF. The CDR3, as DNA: TGTGCCAGCAGGGGTCGGGCGGCAGGGGCAAGGAATGAGCAGTTCTTC.